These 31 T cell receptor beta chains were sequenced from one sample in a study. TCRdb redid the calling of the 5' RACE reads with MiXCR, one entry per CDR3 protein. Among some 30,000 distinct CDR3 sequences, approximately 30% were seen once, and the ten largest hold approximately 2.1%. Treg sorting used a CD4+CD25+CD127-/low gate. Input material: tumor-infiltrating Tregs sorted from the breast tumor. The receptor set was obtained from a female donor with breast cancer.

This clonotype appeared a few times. The CDR3 sequence: CASSDPFRSTEAFF. For the CDR3, the DNA is TGTGCCAGCAGTGACCCGTTTCGGAGCACTGAAGCTTTCTTT. The chain couples TRBV6-1 to TRBJ1-1; D unclear. Per the germline V gene, CDR1 is MNHNS and CDR2 is SASEGT. The CDR3 sequence is 14 residues long. The V end lost 3 bases, the J end lost 4 bases, and 12 bases lay between the germline ends.

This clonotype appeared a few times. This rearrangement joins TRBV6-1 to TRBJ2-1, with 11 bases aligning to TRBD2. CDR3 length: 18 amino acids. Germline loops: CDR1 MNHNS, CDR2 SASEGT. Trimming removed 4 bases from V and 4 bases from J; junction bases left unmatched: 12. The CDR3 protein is CASSGDEWTSGSYNEQFF. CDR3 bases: TGTGCCAGCAGTGGGGACGAATGGACTAGCGGGTCTTACAATGAGCAGTTCTTC.

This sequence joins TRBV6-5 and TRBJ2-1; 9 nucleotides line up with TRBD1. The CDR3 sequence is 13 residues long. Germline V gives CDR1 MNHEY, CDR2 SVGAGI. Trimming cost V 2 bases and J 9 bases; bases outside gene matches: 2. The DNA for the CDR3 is TGTGCCAGCAGTTACCAGACAGGGGGTGAGCAGTTCTTC. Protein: CASSYQTGGEQFF.

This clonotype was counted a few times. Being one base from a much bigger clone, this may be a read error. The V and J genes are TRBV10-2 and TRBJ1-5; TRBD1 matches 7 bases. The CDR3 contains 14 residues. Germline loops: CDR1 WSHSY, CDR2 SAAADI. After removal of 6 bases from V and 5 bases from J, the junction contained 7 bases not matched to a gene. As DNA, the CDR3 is TGCGCCAGCAGAGCCGGGACAGCCTATCAGCCCCAGCATTTT. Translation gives CASRAGTAYQPQHF.

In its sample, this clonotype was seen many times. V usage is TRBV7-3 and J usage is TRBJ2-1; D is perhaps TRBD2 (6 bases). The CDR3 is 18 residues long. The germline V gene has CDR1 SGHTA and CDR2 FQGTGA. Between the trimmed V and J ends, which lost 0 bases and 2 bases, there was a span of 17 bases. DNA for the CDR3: TGTGCCAGCAGCTTAACCGGCTATGGGACTCCAACCTACAATGAGCAGTTCTTC. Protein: CASSLTGYGTPTYNEQFF.

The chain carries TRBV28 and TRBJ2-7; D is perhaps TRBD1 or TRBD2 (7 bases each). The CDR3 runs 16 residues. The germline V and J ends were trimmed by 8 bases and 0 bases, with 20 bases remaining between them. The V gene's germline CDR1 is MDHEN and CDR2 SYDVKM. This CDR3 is CASFPGGTASSYEQYF. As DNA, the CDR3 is TGTGCCAGCTTCCCCGGGGGGACAGCGAGCTCCTACGAGCAGTACTTC.

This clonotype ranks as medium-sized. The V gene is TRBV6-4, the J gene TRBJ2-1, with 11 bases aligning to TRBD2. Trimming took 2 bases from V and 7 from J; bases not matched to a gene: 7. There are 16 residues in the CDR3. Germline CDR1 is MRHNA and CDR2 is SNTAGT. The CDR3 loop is CASSDRVAGGPNEQFF. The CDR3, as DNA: TGTGCCAGCAGTGACCGGGTAGCGGGAGGGCCAAATGAGCAGTTCTTC.

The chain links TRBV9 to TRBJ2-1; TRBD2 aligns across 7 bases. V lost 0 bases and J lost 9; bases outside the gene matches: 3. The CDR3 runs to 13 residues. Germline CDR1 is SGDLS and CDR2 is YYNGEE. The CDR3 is CASSVVGGSEQFF. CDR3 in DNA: TGTGCCAGCAGCGTAGTTGGCGGGAGTGAGCAGTTCTTC.

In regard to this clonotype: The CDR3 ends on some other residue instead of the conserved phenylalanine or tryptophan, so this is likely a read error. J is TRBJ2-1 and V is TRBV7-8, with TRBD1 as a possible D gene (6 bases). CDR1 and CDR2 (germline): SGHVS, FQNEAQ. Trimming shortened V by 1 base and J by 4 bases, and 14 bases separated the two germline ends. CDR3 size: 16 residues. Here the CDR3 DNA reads TGTGCCAGCAGCTTAGAGGCACGGACAGTTTACAATGAGCAGTTCTCC. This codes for CASSLEARTVYNEQFS.

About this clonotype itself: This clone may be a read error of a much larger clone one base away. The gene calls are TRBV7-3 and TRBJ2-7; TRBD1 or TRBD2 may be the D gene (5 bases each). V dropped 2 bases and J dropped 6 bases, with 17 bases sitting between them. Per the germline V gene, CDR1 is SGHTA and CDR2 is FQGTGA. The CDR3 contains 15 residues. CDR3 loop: CASSLGAGAPAEQYF. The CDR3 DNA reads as TGTGCCAGCAGCTTAGGGGCGGGCGCTCCGGCCGAGCAGTACTTC.

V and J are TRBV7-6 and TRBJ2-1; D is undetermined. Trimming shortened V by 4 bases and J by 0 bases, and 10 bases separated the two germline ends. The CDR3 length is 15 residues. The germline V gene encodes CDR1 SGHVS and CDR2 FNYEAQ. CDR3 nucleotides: TGTGCCAGCAGCTCGACCACCGTCTCCTACAATGAGCAGTTCTTC. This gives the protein CASSSTTVSYNEQFF.

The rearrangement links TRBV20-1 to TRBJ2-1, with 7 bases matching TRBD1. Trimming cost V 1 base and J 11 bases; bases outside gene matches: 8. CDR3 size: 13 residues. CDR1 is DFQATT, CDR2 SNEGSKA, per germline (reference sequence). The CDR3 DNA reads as TGCAGTGCTAGAGGGAGTGGACAGGAAAAGCAGTTCTTC. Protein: CSARGSGQEKQFF.

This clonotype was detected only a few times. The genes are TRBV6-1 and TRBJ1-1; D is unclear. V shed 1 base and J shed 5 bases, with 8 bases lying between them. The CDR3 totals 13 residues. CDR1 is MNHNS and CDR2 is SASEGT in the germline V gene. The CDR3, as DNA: TGTGCCAGCAGTGAAGACCCGGCGACTGAAGCTTTCTTT. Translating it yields CASSEDPATEAFF.

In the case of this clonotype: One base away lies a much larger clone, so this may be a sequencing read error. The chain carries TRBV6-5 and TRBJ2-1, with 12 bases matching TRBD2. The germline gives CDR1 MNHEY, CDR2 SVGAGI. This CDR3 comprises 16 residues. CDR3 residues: CAGSDPTSGRDNEQFF. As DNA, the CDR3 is TGTGCCGGCAGTGATCCGACTAGCGGGAGAGACAATGAGCAGTTCTTC.

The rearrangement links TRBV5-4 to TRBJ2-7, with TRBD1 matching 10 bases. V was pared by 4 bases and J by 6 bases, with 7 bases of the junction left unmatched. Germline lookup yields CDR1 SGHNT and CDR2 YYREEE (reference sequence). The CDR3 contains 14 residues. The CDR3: CASSLGQGSTEQYF. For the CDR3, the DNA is TGTGCCAGCAGCCTGGGACAGGGGAGTACCGAGCAGTACTTC.

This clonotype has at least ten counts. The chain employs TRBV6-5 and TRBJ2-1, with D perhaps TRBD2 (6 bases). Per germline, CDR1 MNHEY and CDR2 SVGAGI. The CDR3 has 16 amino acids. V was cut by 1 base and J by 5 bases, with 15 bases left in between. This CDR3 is CASSYYLAPNNNEQFF. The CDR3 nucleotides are TGTGCCAGCAGTTACTACCTAGCGCCCAATAACAATGAGCAGTTCTTC.

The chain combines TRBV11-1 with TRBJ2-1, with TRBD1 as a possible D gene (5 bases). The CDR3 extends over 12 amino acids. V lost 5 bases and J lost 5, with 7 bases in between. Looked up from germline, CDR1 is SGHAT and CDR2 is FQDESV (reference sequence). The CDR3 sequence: CASSPTDNEQFF. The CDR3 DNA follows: TGTGCCAGCAGCCCGACAGACAATGAGCAGTTCTTC.

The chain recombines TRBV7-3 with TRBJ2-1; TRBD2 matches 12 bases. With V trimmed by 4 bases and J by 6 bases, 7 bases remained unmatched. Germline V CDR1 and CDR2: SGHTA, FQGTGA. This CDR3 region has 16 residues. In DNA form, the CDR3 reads TGTGCCAGCAGCTCCCCGTCGACTAGCGGGAGCAATGAGCAGTTCTTC. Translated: CASSSPSTSGSNEQFF.

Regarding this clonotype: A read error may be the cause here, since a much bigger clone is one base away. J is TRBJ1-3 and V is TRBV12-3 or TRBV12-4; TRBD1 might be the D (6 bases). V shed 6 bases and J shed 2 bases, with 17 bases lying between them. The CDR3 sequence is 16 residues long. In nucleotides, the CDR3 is TGTGCCAGCAGCATCAGGGGCAGTCCACCTGGAAACACCATATATTTT. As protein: CASSIRGSPPGNTIYF.

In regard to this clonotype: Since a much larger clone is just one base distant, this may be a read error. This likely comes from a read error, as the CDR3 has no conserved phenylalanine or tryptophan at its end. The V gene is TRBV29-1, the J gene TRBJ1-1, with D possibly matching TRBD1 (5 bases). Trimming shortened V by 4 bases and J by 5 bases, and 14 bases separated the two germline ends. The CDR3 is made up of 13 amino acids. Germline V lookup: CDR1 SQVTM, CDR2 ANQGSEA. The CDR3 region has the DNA TGCAGCGTTGTTGGGGGGGATCGGACTGAAGCTTTCATT. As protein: CSVVGGDRTEAFI.

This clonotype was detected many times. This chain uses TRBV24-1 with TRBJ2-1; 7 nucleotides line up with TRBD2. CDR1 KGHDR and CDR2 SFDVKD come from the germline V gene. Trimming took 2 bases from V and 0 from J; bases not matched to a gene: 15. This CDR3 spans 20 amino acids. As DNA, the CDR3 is TGTGCCACCAGTGATTCCATTTTGGGTAGCGGGCGTAGCTCCTACAATGAGCAGTTCTTC. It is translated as CATSDSILGSGRSSYNEQFF.

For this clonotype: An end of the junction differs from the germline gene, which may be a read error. CDR3 in amino acids: CASSPRQGSSGNTTYF. CDR3 nucleotide sequence: TGTGCCAGCAGTCCCCGTCAGGGGAGCTCTGGAAACACCACATATTTT. This rearrangement joins TRBV6-5 to TRBJ1-3, with D perhaps matching TRBD1 (6 bases). CDR1 is MNHEY, CDR2 SVGAGI, per germline. The CDR3 spans 16 residues.

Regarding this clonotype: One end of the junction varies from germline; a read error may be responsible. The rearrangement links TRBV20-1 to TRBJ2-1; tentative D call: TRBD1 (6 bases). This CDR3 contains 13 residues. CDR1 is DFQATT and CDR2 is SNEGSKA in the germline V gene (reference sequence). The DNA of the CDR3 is TGCAGTGCTGGTAGACAGGTAGACAATGAGCGGTTCTTC. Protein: CSAGRQVDNERFF.

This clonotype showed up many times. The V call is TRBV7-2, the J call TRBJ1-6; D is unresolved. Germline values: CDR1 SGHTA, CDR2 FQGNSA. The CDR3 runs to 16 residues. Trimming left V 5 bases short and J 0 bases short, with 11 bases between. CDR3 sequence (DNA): TGTGCCAGCAGCCCAAAGACGAGCTCCTATAATTCACCCCTCCACTTT. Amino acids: CASSPKTSSYNSPLHF.

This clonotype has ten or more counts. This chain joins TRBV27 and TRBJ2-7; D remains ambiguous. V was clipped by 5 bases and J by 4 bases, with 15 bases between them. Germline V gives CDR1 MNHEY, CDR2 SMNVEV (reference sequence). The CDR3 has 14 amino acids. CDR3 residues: CASSNNGPTYEQYF. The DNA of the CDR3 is TGTGCCAGCAGTAACAACGGTCCAACGTACGAGCAGTACTTC.

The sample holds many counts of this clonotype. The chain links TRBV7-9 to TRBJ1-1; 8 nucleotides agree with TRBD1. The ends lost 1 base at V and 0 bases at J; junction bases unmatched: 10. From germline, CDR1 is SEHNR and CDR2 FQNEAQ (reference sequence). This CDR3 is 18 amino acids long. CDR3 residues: CASSLGAGGAGMNTEAFF. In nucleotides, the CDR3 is TGTGCCAGCAGCTTAGGGGCAGGGGGCGCGGGGATGAACACTGAAGCTTTCTTT.

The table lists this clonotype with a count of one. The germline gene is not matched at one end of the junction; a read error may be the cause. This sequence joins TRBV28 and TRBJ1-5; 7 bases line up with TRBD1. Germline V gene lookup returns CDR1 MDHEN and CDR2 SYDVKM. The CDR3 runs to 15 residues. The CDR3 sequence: CACSQTGMRGQPQHF. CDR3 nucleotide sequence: TGTGCCTGCAGCCAGACAGGGATGAGGGGTCAGCCCCAGCATTTT. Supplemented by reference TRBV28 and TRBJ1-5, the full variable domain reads DVKVTQSSRYLVKRTGEKVFLECVQDMDHENMFWYRQDPGLGLRLIYFSYDVKMKEKGDIPEGYSVSREKKERFSLILESASTNQTSMYLCACSQTGMRGQPQHFGDGTRLSIL.

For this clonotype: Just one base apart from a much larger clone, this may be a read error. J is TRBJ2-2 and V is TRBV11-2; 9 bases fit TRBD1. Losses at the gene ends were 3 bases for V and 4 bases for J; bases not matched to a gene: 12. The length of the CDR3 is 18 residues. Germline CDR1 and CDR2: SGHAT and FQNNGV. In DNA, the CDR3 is TGTGCCAGCAGCTTGCCCCTAGTAGGACAGGGGATCACCGGGGAGCTGTTTTTT. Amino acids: CASSLPLVGQGITGELFF.

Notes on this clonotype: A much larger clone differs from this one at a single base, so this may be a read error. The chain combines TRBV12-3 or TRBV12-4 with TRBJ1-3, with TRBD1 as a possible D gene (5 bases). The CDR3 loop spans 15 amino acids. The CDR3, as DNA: TGTGCCAGCAGTCCGCGGGGGGGAGGTGGAAAAACCATATATTTT. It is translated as CASSPRGGGGKTIYF.

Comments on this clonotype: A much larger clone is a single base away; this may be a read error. CDR3 coding DNA: TGTGCCAGCAGCCCCGGGGCAACGGCTTCCTTT. Protein product: CASSPGATASF. The rearrangement links TRBV7-8 to TRBJ1-1; D might be TRBD1 (5 bases). CDR1 and CDR2 (germline): SGHVS, FQNEAQ. CDR3 length equals 11 residues.

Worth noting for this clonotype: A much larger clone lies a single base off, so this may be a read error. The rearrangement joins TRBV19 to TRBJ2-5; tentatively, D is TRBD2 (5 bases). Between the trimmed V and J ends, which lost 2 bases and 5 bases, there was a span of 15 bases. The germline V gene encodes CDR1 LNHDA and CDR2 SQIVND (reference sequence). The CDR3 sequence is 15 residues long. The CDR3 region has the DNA TGTGCCAGTAGTATAAGAGGCGGGTCCCACGAGACCCAGTACTTC. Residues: CASSIRGGSHETQYF.